A selection of T cell receptor beta chains follows, all from one sample in a study of cytomegalovirus exposure and HLA in healthy donors. Some clones are missing from TCRdb's copy, which holds only in-frame ones; the method was immunoSEQ multiplex PCR. The data contain fewer than 90,000 clones, over 75% of them seen just once; the ten biggest clones take up around 6%. The sample was PBMCs. These TCRs come from a female donor in good health and CMV-seronegative. CDR3s include the opening cysteine and the closing phenylalanine or tryptophan. D genes are given only for firm matches. The size field is filled for only some rows; it gives once, few, many or a size class.

d_call j_call clone_size v_call cdr3_nt cdr3_aa
TRBD2 TRBJ2-3 NA TRBV28 TGTGCCAGCAGTTTTATTGCCTATAGCGGGAGTAGCACAGATACGCAGTATTTT CASSFIAYSGSSTDTQYF
NA TRBJ2-7 NA TRBV28 TGTGCCAGCAGTCTATACGAGGAGGAGCAGTACTTC CASSLYEEEQYF
TRBD2 TRBJ2-3 NA TRBV5-6 TGTGCCAGCAGCTTGGGGGGGACTAGCTACACAGATACGCAGTATTTT CASSLGGTSYTDTQYF
NA TRBJ1-1 NA TRBV5-1 TGCGCCAGCAGCTTGCAGAAACCGAACACTGAAGCTTTCTTT CASSLQKPNTEAFF
TRBD1 TRBJ2-4 NA TRBV5-1 TGCGCCAGCAGCCCCTTCACCCGACAGGGGGGAGCCAAAAACATTCAGTACTTC CASSPFTRQGGAKNIQYF
TRBD1 TRBJ1-2 NA TRBV29-1 TGCAGCGCCTCTGGACAGGGCGGAAATGGCTACACCTTC CSASGQGGNGYTF
NA TRBJ1-5 NA TRBV7-6 TGTGCCAGCAGCAACCAACAGGGAGATCAGCCCCAGCATTTT CASSNQQGDQPQHF
NA TRBJ2-5 NA TRBV5-4 TGTGCCAGCAGCCTAAACGAAGAGACCCAGTACTTC CASSLNEETQYF
NA TRBJ1-1 NA TRBV30 TGTGCCTGGAGTACGGTTGAAGCTTTCTTT CAWSTVEAFF
NA TRBJ1-1 NA TRBV5-1 TGCGCCAGCAGCCCCCTGTCTCAGGACACTGAAGCTTTCTTT CASSPLSQDTEAFF
TRBD2 TRBJ2-7 few TRBV6-1 TGTGCCAGCAGTGACGGGGGGACCTACGAGCAGTACTTC CASSDGGTYEQYF
TRBD2 TRBJ2-1 once TRBV5-1 TGCGCCAGCAGCTTGGACCTAGCGGGGCTCTACAATGAGCAGTTCTTC CASSLDLAGLYNEQFF
NA TRBJ1-2 NA TRBV5-1 TGCGCCAGCAGCCTGAACCCTCAGGGGATGGATTATGGCTACACCTTC CASSLNPQGMDYGYTF
TRBD2 TRBJ2-1 NA TRBV2 TGTGCCAGCAGTGGAACCTTAGCGGGAAGCTCCTACAATGAGCAGTTCTTC CASSGTLAGSSYNEQFF
TRBD1 TRBJ2-7 NA TRBV10-2 TGCGCCAGTCGGTCAGGACAGGGCTCCTACGAGCAGTACTTC CASRSGQGSYEQYF
TRBD1 TRBJ2-5 few TRBV14 TGTGCCAGCAGCCACATAAGGACAGGCGAGACCCAGTACTTC CASSHIRTGETQYF
TRBD2 TRBJ2-2 NA TRBV15 TGTGCCACCAGCAGAGCGGGGGGTTATTCGAACACCGGGGAGCTGTTTTTT CATSRAGGYSNTGELFF
TRBD1 TRBJ1-2 NA TRBV2 TGTGCCAGCAGTGGGAACAGGGGGTATTATGGCTACACCTTC CASSGNRGYYGYTF